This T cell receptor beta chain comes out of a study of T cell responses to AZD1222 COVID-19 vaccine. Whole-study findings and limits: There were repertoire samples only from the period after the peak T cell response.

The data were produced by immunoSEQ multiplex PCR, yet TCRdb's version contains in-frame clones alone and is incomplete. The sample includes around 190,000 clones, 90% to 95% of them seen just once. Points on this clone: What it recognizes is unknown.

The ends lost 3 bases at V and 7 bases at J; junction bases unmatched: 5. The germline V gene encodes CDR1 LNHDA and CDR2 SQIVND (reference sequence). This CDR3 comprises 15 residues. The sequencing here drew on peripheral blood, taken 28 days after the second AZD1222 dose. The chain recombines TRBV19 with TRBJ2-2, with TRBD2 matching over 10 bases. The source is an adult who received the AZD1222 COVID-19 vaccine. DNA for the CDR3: TGTGCCAGTAGTATTTGGCTAGCGGGGGACGGGGAGCTGTTTTTT. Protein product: CASSIWLAGDGELFF.